These T cell receptor beta chains were read from a single sample in a study of glioma-infiltrating T cells. TCRdb analysed the multiplex PCR reads with MiXCR anew, one entry per CDR3 protein. The sample lists under 130,000 distinct CDR3 sequences, 25% to 35% occurring once. The sequenced material came from glioma tissue, nonneoplastic brain tissue, or PBMCs (not recorded which). The receptors shown here come from a human donor with low-grade glioma or glioblastoma, undergoing nonglioma brain surgery, or in good health (not recorded which). Each CDR3 is given with its conserved first and last residue. A D gene is named only where the DNA matches it firmly. Size values are once, few and many counts, or a class for expanded clones, and some rows have none.

DNA	CDR3	D	J	size	V
TGTGCCAGCAGCTTAGGGACTAATTCCCCCTACGAGCAGTACTTC	CASSLGTNSPYEQYF	-	TRBJ2-7	few	TRBV11-2
TGTGCCAGCAGCCCCGGGGGGCGAGCTTTCTTT	CASSPGGRAFF	-	TRBJ1-1	many	TRBV28
TGTGCCAGCACCACAGGAAACCTGAACACTGGAGCTCTCTTT	CASTTGNLNTGALF	-	TRBJ1-1	-	TRBV11-2
TGTGCCAGCACCCGAGGGGGACAGAGCTCCTACGAGCAGTACTTC	CASTRGGQSSYEQYF	TRBD1	TRBJ2-7	many	TRBV28
TGCAGTGCTAGAGGGGCGGGCTACACCTTC	CSARGAGYTF	-	TRBJ1-2	many	TRBV20-1
TGCGCCAGCAGCTTGGAGGCCCGCGGAAACACCATATATTTT	CASSLEARGNTIYF	-	TRBJ1-3	few	TRBV5-1
TGTGCCAGCAGCTTACAGCAGGGTTGGAACACCATATATTTT	CASSLQQGWNTIYF	-	TRBJ1-3	-	TRBV7-9
TGTGCCACCGCAAGAGAGAACTATGGCTACACCTTC	CATARENYGYTF	-	TRBJ1-2	many	TRBV6-1
TGTGCCACCAGCAGAGTTAACATGGCCCTCCAAGAGACCCAGTACTTC	CATSRVNMALQETQYF	-	TRBJ2-5	many	TRBV15
TGTGCCAGCCGTGGAGTGGTGGGTCAGCCCCAGCATTTT	CASRGVVGQPQHF	-	TRBJ1-5	many	TRBV27
TGTGCCAGAAGCTTAGCGAGGACAGGATACGAGCAGTACTTC	CARSLARTGYEQYF	TRBD1	TRBJ2-7	-	TRBV7-6
TGCAGTGCTCGACAGGGATTCCCAGATACGCAGTATTTT	CSARQGFPDTQYF	TRBD1	TRBJ2-3	many	TRBV20-1
TGTGCCAGCAGCCTAATGGGAGGCTCTGGGGCCAACGTCCTGACTTTC	CASSLMGGSGANVLTF	-	TRBJ2-6	few	TRBV7-2
TGCAGTGCTACCCAAGGTAATGGGGACGAGCAGTACTTC	CSATQGNGDEQYF	-	TRBJ2-7	-	TRBV20-1
TGTGCCTCTAAGCGGGGATCGAACACTGAAGCTTTCTTT	CASKRGSNTEAFF	-	TRBJ1-1	-	TRBV3-1
TGCGCCAGCAGTCTGGACGGATTGAACACTGAAGCTTTCTTT	CASSLDGLNTEAFF	-	TRBJ1-1	-	TRBV5-1